This T cell receptor beta chain was identified in a study of a mutant IDH1 vaccine in newly diagnosed glioma. Clones were sequenced by immunoSEQ multiplex PCR, and TCRdb holds only the in-frame ones, with some missing. The repertoire consists of about 60,000 clones, with 70% to 85% occurring once and the leading ten covering approximately 9.5%. Looked up from germline, CDR1 is SGHTA and CDR2 is FQGNSA. The CDR3 runs 14 residues. Trimming took 2 bases from V and 0 from J, leaving 7 bases between them. Sample time point: week 11, during vaccination. The study gave 300 ug of mutant IDH1 20-mer peptide per vaccine dose, with topical imiquimod. Details on this clone: Its antigen is undetermined.

This TCR was recovered from a woman aged 45-65 years with glioma. Material: PBMCs, obtained from a glioma patient whose treatment included an IDH1 peptide vaccine. The chain recombines TRBV7-2 with TRBJ1-1; D is unresolved. The CDR3 sequence is CASSLYAMNTEAFF. The CDR3 DNA is TGTGCCAGCAGCTTATACGCCATGAACACTGAAGCTTTCTTT.